This T cell receptor beta chain was documented in a study of cytomegalovirus exposure and HLA in healthy donors. A word on this clone: What it recognizes is unknown.

The study ran its PCR with 60 Vbeta and 13 Jbeta primers. In the source study's methods: Roughly 12 million shared chains were among approximately 80 million unique TCR beta chains counted in a later analysis. This table comes from immunoSEQ multiplex PCR, and its TCRdb copy is limited to in-frame clones, with some not included. The D gene and trimming were derived from the DNA, and the V and J assignments and clone size from that table. The repertoire has 120,000 or so clones, about 80% of them found once; the top ten carry approximately 1%. At the time of sampling, donors were nominally healthy, though unrecorded immune exposures were likely. Study conclusions and caveats: Productive rates of about 90% or about 30% were seen for most TCR beta V segments in an earlier analysis. The majority of TCR sequences were rare, yet some public TCRs appeared in many donors.

Sequenced sample: PBMCs. The clonotype was recovered from a human donor in good health.

In DNA form, the CDR3 reads TGTGCCACCAGCAGAGTGGGACGGGGGAGAAACAATGAGCAGTTCTTC. Its protein product is CATSRVGRGRNNEQFF. The J gene is TRBJ2-1, the V gene TRBV15, with a weak D call TRBD2 (6 bases). The V and J ends lost 1 base and 5 bases respectively, with 15 bases between them. The germline CDR1 and CDR2 sequences are LNHNV and YYDKDF (reference sequence). The CDR3 runs to 16 residues.